A selection of T cell receptor beta chains follows, all from one sample in a study of identical twins. TCRdb reprocessed the 5' RACE reads with MiXCR, giving one entry per CDR3 protein. The sample lists some 570,000 distinct CDR3 sequences, approximately 20% occurring once. The same sample was also studied in work on yellow fever vaccine responses in identical twins.

The material sequenced was CD4+ T cells sorted from blood. The receptor set was obtained from a woman younger than 30 in good health. The CDR3 runs from the conserved cysteine through the conserved F or W. The order of the fields is clone size, V gene, J gene, D gene, CDR3 protein, CDR3 DNA. A D gene is named only where the DNA matches it firmly. Clone size is not always given. Where it is, it says once, few, many or a class for expanded clones.

size: .; V: TRBV18; J: TRBJ2-3; D: TRBD2; CDR3: CASSPQGGGELVDTQYF; DNA: TGTGCCAGCTCACCACAGGGCGGGGGTGAGCTTGTTGATACGCAGTATTTT
size: .; V: TRBV4-1; J: TRBJ2-1; D: .; CDR3: CASSYGGVENEQFF; DNA: TGCGCCAGCAGTTACGGGGGTGTGGAGAATGAGCAGTTCTTC
size: few; V: TRBV20-1; J: TRBJ2-2; D: .; CDR3: CSASPALARNTGELFF; DNA: TGCAGTGCTAGCCCTGCCCTAGCGCGGAACACCGGGGAGCTGTTTTTT
size: .; V: TRBV21-1; J: TRBJ2-2; D: .; CDR3: CASSKALGAGELFF; DNA: TGTGCCAGCAGCAAAGCGCTGGGTGCCGGGGAGCTGTTTTTT
size: .; V: TRBV12-5; J: TRBJ2-5; D: TRBD2; CDR3: CASGLGPLAGQLETQYF; DNA: TGTGCTAGTGGTTTGGGACCACTAGCGGGGCAGTTGGAGACCCAGTACTTC
size: .; V: TRBV25-1; J: TRBJ2-1; D: TRBD1; CDR3: CASSEIGGQLYNEQFF; DNA: TGTGCCAGCAGTGAGATTGGGGGACAGCTTTACAATGAGCAGTTCTTC
size: few; V: TRBV3-1; J: TRBJ1-1; D: .; CDR3: CASSQERPGFTEAFF; DNA: TGTGCCAGCAGCCAAGAAAGACCAGGGTTCACTGAAGCTTTCTTT
size: .; V: TRBV7-9; J: TRBJ2-5; D: .; CDR3: CASSPREFQETQYF; DNA: TGTGCCAGCAGCCCCCGGGAGTTCCAAGAGACCCAGTACTTC
size: few; V: TRBV5-1; J: TRBJ2-2; D: TRBD1; CDR3: CASSLMTGSNTGELFF; DNA: TGCGCCAGCAGCTTAATGACAGGGTCGAACACCGGGGAGCTGTTTTTT
size: few; V: TRBV3-1; J: TRBJ2-7; D: TRBD2; CDR3: CASSQRALAGVYEQYF; DNA: TGTGCCAGCAGCCAAAGAGCTCTAGCGGGAGTCTACGAGCAGTACTTC
size: .; V: TRBV5-1; J: TRBJ2-1; D: TRBD1; CDR3: CASSQGQEYNEQFF; DNA: TGCGCCAGCAGCCAAGGACAGGAGTACAATGAGCAGTTCTTC
size: .; V: TRBV18; J: TRBJ2-1; D: .; CDR3: CVSSPPAGGEVSYNEQFF; DNA: TGTGTCAGCTCACCACCGGCCGGGGGAGAAGTGTCCTACAATGAGCAGTTCTTC
size: .; V: TRBV6-1; J: TRBJ1-5; D: TRBD1; CDR3: CASSFTGGYSNQPQHF; DNA: TGTGCCAGCAGCTTTACAGGGGGGTATAGCAATCAGCCCCAGCATTTT
size: .; V: TRBV18; J: TRBJ1-1; D: .; CDR3: CASSPPHGGVYTEAFF; DNA: TGTGCCAGCTCACCCCCACATGGTGGGGTCTACACTGAAGCTTTCTTT
size: .; V: TRBV12-3/TRBV12-4; J: TRBJ2-7; D: TRBD1; CDR3: CASSPGRDRAYEQYF; DNA: TGTGCCAGCAGCCCGGGCCGGGACAGGGCCTACGAGCAGTACTTC
size: few; V: TRBV6-1; J: TRBJ2-1; D: .; CDR3: CASSTRQSSYNEQFF; DNA: TGTGCCAGCAGTACAAGACAGAGCTCCTACAATGAGCAGTTCTTC
size: .; V: TRBV12-3/TRBV12-4; J: TRBJ1-4; D: .; CDR3: CASSLWNEKLFF; DNA: TGTGCCAGCAGCCTTTGGAATGAAAAACTGTTTTTT
size: few; V: TRBV20-1; J: TRBJ2-7; D: .; CDR3: CSAVDSPTYEQYF; DNA: TGCAGTGCTGTGGACTCACCCACCTACGAGCAGTACTTC
size: few; V: TRBV4-2; J: TRBJ2-6; D: .; CDR3: CASSQERAISGANVLTF; DNA: TGTGCCAGCAGCCAAGAGCGGGCCATCTCTGGGGCCAACGTCCTGACTTTC
size: .; V: TRBV20-1; J: TRBJ2-7; D: .; CDR3: CSAPRLGSREQYF; DNA: TGCAGTGCTCCGAGACTAGGGTCCCGCGAGCAGTACTTC
size: .; V: TRBV4-1; J: TRBJ1-1; D: .; CDR3: CASSQPGKSRNTEAFF; DNA: TGCGCCAGCAGCCAGCCGGGGAAGAGTAGGAACACTGAAGCTTTCTTT
size: .; V: TRBV21-1; J: TRBJ2-7; D: .; CDR3: CATRQGVNEQYF; DNA: TGTGCCACCCGACAGGGAGTGAACGAGCAGTACTTC
size: few; V: TRBV5-1; J: TRBJ2-1; D: TRBD2; CDR3: CASRPSGSIGEQFF; DNA: TGCGCCAGCAGACCTAGCGGGAGTATAGGTGAGCAGTTCTTC
size: few; V: TRBV6-1; J: TRBJ2-5; D: .; CDR3: CASRVGPGVETQYF; DNA: TGTGCCAGCAGGGTCGGGCCGGGGGTAGAGACCCAGTACTTC
size: few; V: TRBV5-1; J: TRBJ2-3; D: .; CDR3: CASSGQSTDTQYF; DNA: TGCGCCAGCAGTGGGCAGAGCACAGATACGCAGTATTTT
size: once; V: TRBV11-3; J: TRBJ2-7; D: TRBD2; CDR3: CASSLDAGTSGYEQYF; DNA: TGTGCCAGCAGCTTAGATGCCGGGACTAGCGGCTACGAGCAGTACTTC
size: .; V: TRBV20-1; J: TRBJ2-1; D: .; CDR3: CSGREYNEQFF; DNA: TGCAGTGGGAGGGAGTACAATGAGCAGTTCTTC